One and the same sample provided the 29 T cell receptor beta chains below, sequenced in a study of OX40 agonist ivuxolimab in advanced cancers. TCRdb's copy holds only in-frame clones and misses some; the assay was immunoSEQ multiplex PCR. Among about 130,000 clones listed, 75% to 95% were seen once. Specimen: CD4+ or CD8+ T cells sorted from blood, collected in a trial of the OX40 agonist ivuxolimab. Receptors originate from an adult with an advanced solid tumor such as melanoma, head and neck, liver or kidney cancer.

The chain uses TRBV7-9 and TRBJ1-4, with a weak D call TRBD1 (6 bases). V shed 3 bases and J shed 8 bases, with 16 bases lying between them. CDR1 SEHNR and CDR2 FQNEAQ come from the germline V gene (reference sequence). The CDR3 runs 15 residues. The CDR3 is CASSLNGGGGEKLFF. CDR3 nucleotide sequence: TGTGCCAGCAGCTTGAACGGGGGCGGTGGAGAAAAACTGTTTTTT.

The rearrangement joins TRBV19 to TRBJ2-1, with 13 bases identical to TRBD2. The CDR3 runs to 15 residues. The trim removed 7 bases at V and 7 bases at J, leaving 7 bases unmatched. The germline V gene encodes CDR1 LNHDA and CDR2 SQIVND (reference sequence). The chain's CDR3 is CASNNRLAGGNEQFF. The CDR3 nucleotides read TGTGCCAGTAACAACCGACTAGCGGGAGGTAATGAGCAGTTCTTC.

Concerning this clone: The same CDR3 is also encoded by other DNA sequences in this sample. The chain employs TRBV7-9 and TRBJ2-1; D is unresolved. This CDR3 region has 11 residues. V lost 5 bases and J 4 bases, leaving 3 bases between the germline ends. Germline V gives CDR1 SEHNR, CDR2 FQNEAQ (reference sequence). CDR3 loop: CASSIYNEQFF. The CDR3 DNA follows: TGTGCCAGCAGCATTTACAATGAGCAGTTCTTC. Filled out from reference TRBV7-9 and TRBJ2-1, the complete variable domain reads DTGVSQNPRHKITKRGQNVTFRCDPISEHNRLYWYRQTLGQGPEFLTYFQNEAQLEKSRLLSDRFSAERPKGSFSTLEIQRTEQGDSAMYLCASSIYNEQFFGPGTRLTVL.

The chain joins TRBV11-2 to TRBJ1-5; D is possibly TRBD1 (6 bases). The germline CDR1 and CDR2 sequences are SGHAT and FQNNGV. This CDR3 comprises 15 residues. The V gene lost 5 bases and the J gene lost 5 bases, with 16 bases spanning the gap. In nucleotides, the CDR3 is TGTGCCAGCAGCAGATCCGGGACACCTGATCAGCCCCAGCATTTT. This sequence encodes CASSRSGTPDQPQHF.

This clone was seen more than once but under ten times. The chain carries TRBV6-1 and TRBJ1-5, with D perhaps TRBD1 (6 bases). CDR1 MNHNS and CDR2 SASEGT come from the germline V gene. V was clipped by 7 bases and J by 6 bases, with 13 bases between them. The CDR3 length is 13 residues. The CDR3 bases are TGTGCCAGCATCTACAGGGAAGGTCAGCCCCAGCATTTT. This encodes CASIYREGQPQHF.

The chain carries TRBV9 and TRBJ2-3; D may be TRBD2 (6 bases). The CDR3 is 15 residues long. V lost 0 bases and J lost 3, with 11 bases in between. Germline CDR1 and CDR2: SGDLS and YYNGEE. This CDR3 is CASSVVEGRTDTQYF. CDR3 DNA: TGTGCCAGCAGCGTAGTGGAGGGCCGGACAGATACGCAGTATTTT.

CDR3 sequence reads: CASSQDAGGYGYTF. Written as DNA, the CDR3 is TGTGCCAGCAGCCAAGATGCGGGGGGCTATGGCTACACCTTC. The V and J genes are TRBV4-2 and TRBJ1-2, with D possibly TRBD1 on 5 matching bases. Trimming left V 0 bases short and J 4 bases short, with 9 bases between. Germline loops: CDR1 LGHNA, CDR2 YNFKEQ. This CDR3 has 14 residues.

This chain uses TRBV30 with TRBJ1-1, with no clear D. Germline V gives CDR1 GTSNPN, CDR2 SVGIG (reference sequence). The CDR3 is made up of 11 amino acids. With 5 bases removed from V and 6 bases from J, the gap between germline ends came to 10 bases. The CDR3, as DNA: TGTGCCTGGGACACAGCGGCTGAAGCTTTCTTT. Its protein product is CAWDTAAEAFF.

DNA of the CDR3: TGTGCCACCAGCAGTCCAGCGGGACAATACAATGAGCAGTTCTTC. Its protein product is CATSSPAGQYNEQFF. This sequence joins TRBV15 and TRBJ2-1; tentatively, D is TRBD2 (7 bases). V was trimmed by 3 bases and J by 4 bases, leaving 13 bases between them. The CDR3 covers 15 residues. Germline CDR1 LNHNV, CDR2 YYDKDF (reference sequence).

The chain couples TRBV9 to TRBJ2-2; possibly TRBD1 for D (5 bases). Germline V lookup: CDR1 SGDLS, CDR2 YYNGEE. There are 17 residues in the CDR3. V lost 0 bases and J lost 1, with 13 bases in between. CDR3: CASSVAQGSENTGELFF. Here the CDR3 DNA reads TGTGCCAGCAGCGTAGCCCAGGGAAGCGAGAACACCGGGGAGCTGTTTTTT.

The rearrangement links TRBV6-6 to TRBJ2-5; maybe TRBD1 (5 bases). The germline V and J ends were trimmed by 6 bases and 5 bases, with 19 bases remaining between them. This CDR3 contains 15 residues. CDR1 MNHNY and CDR2 SVGAGI come from the germline V gene (reference sequence). This CDR3 reads CASRTRAQQGETQYF. The CDR3 coding sequence is TGTGCCAGCAGGACTCGGGCACAGCAGGGCGAGACCCAGTACTTC.

The J gene is TRBJ1-4, the V gene TRBV4-2, with D possibly being TRBD1 (5 bases). The V gene lost 0 bases and the J gene lost 5 bases, with 13 bases spanning the gap. The CDR3 extends over 16 amino acids. Germline V gene data show CDR1 as LGHNA and CDR2 as YNFKEQ. The CDR3 DNA reads as TGTGCCAGCAGCCAAGATAATGACAGCCGGAATGAAAAACTGTTTTTT. Protein sequence: CASSQDNDSRNEKLFF.

The chain links TRBV28 to TRBJ1-1; no clear D. The CDR3 covers 15 residues. Germline-derived CDR1 and CDR2 are MDHEN and SYDVKM. The V and J ends lost 7 bases and 6 bases respectively, with 21 bases between them. Here the CDR3 reads CASTTQARRVAEAFF. The CDR3 nucleotides read TGTGCCAGCACCACCCAGGCGCGGAGGGTCGCTGAAGCTTTCTTT.

The rearrangement links TRBV6-5 to TRBJ1-4; D is perhaps TRBD1 (6 bases). V shed 2 bases and J shed 10 bases, with 11 bases lying between them. Germline lookup yields CDR1 MNHEY and CDR2 SVGAGI. The CDR3 runs 13 residues. This CDR3 is CASSYPGGRKLFF. CDR3 bases: TGTGCCAGCAGTTACCCGGGGGGGCGAAAACTGTTTTTT.

The rearrangement uses TRBV12-5 and TRBJ1-1; 7 nucleotides match TRBD1. This CDR3 comprises 15 residues. Losses at the gene ends were 5 bases for V and 0 bases for J; bases not matched to a gene: 6. Per germline, CDR1 LGHNT and CDR2 FRNRAP. The CDR3 sequence: CASGRDRTMNTEAFF. The CDR3 bases are TGTGCTAGTGGTCGGGACAGAACCATGAACACTGAAGCTTTCTTT.

This rearrangement joins TRBV6-6 to TRBJ2-7; 7 bases match TRBD1. The CDR3 consists of 12 residues. Germline V gene data show CDR1 as MNHNY and CDR2 as SVGAGI (reference sequence). With 6 bases clipped from V and 5 bases from J, the junction kept 4 bases outside the gene matches. DNA of the CDR3: TGTGCCAGCAGCTACAGGGGCGACGAGCAGTACTTC. As protein: CASSYRGDEQYF.

The chain is built from TRBV7-9 and TRBJ1-1, with D possibly being TRBD1 (5 bases). CDR3 size: 15 residues. Trimming cost V 1 base and J 3 bases, with 12 bases left between them. The germline V gene has CDR1 SEHNR and CDR2 FQNEAQ (reference sequence). CDR3 loop: CASSLGGTMDTEAFF. The CDR3 DNA reads as TGTGCCAGCAGCTTAGGCGGGACCATGGACACTGAAGCTTTCTTT.

The CDR3 reads CASSQIRFYEQYF. CDR3 nucleotide sequence: TGTGCCAGCAGTCAGATCCGGTTCTACGAGCAGTACTTC. This chain uses TRBV7-9 with TRBJ2-7; no reliable D call. The CDR3 covers 13 residues. The V end lost 6 bases, the J end lost 3 bases, and 12 bases lay between the germline ends. In germline, CDR1 is SEHNR, CDR2 FQNEAQ (reference sequence). The full variable domain, rest sourced from reference TRBV7-9 and TRBJ2-7, is DTGVSQNPRHKITKRGQNVTFRCDPISEHNRLYWYRQTLGQGPEFLTYFQNEAQLEKSRLLSDRFSAERPKGSFSTLEIQRTEQGDSAMYLCASSQIRFYEQYFGPGTRLTVT.

CDR3 amino acids: CASSQDLGGGTEAFF. DNA for the CDR3: TGTGCCAGCAGCCAAGATCTGGGGGGGGGCACTGAAGCTTTCTTT. The rearrangement links TRBV4-2 to TRBJ1-1, with D maybe TRBD1 (5 bases). Germline V CDR1 and CDR2: LGHNA, YNFKEQ. V lost 0 bases and J 4 bases, leaving 12 bases between the germline ends. The CDR3 runs 15 residues.

CDR3 sequence: CAWSVRGQAINQPQHF. CDR3 nucleotides: TGTGCCTGGAGTGTAAGGGGGCAGGCAATCAATCAGCCCCAGCATTTT. This chain connects TRBV30 to TRBJ1-5; TRBD1 matches at 7 bases. This CDR3 region has 16 residues. Germline-derived CDR1 and CDR2 are GTSNPN and SVGIG (reference sequence). V was pared by 0 bases and J by 3 bases, with 8 bases of the junction left unmatched.

V usage is TRBV7-2 and J usage is TRBJ2-1; the match to TRBD1 covers 9 bases. Losses at the gene ends were 4 bases for V and 9 bases for J; bases not matched to a gene: 10. The CDR3 length is 15 residues. Germline-derived CDR1 and CDR2 are SGHTA and FQGNSA. The DNA of the CDR3 is TGTGCCAGCAGCTCCTCCGGGACAGGGATAGGTGAGCAGTTCTTC. Translation: CASSSSGTGIGEQFF.

CDR3 loop: CASRTQGTEAFF. As DNA, the CDR3 is TGTGCCAGTAGGACACAGGGGACTGAAGCTTTCTTT. The chain couples TRBV19 to TRBJ1-1, with 7 nucleotides matching TRBD1. The V gene end was trimmed by 6 bases and the J gene end by 5 bases; junction bases not matched to a gene: 3. This CDR3 region has 12 residues. CDR1 and CDR2 from the germline V gene are LNHDA and SQIVND (reference sequence).

The rearrangement uses TRBV4-1 and TRBJ2-1, with 7 bases identical to TRBD2. The CDR3 consists of 16 residues. With V trimmed by 3 bases and J by 2 bases, 7 bases remained unmatched. Germline-derived CDR1 and CDR2 are MGHRA and YSYEKL. CDR3: CASSHGGGEPYNEQFF. The CDR3 region has the DNA TGCGCCAGCAGCCACGGTGGGGGGGAGCCCTACAATGAGCAGTTCTTC.

The chain joins TRBV7-9 to TRBJ2-5, with TRBD1 identical over 7 bases. V gave up 5 bases and J gave up 4 bases; unmatched junction bases: 10. CDR3 size: 15 residues. Germline V lookup: CDR1 SEHNR, CDR2 FQNEAQ (reference sequence). CDR3 residues: CASSPGGGGTETQYF. DNA of the CDR3: TGTGCCAGCAGCCCAGGGGGTGGAGGCACAGAGACCCAGTACTTC. The full variable domain, rest sourced from reference TRBV7-9 and TRBJ2-5, is DTGVSQNPRHKITKRGQNVTFRCDPISEHNRLYWYRQTLGQGPEFLTYFQNEAQLEKSRLLSDRFSAERPKGSFSTLEIQRTEQGDSAMYLCASSPGGGGTETQYFGPGTRLLVL.

The CDR3 nucleotides are TGCGCCAGCAGCTCGGGGGGGGCGAGCAATCAGCCCCAGCATTTT. This codes for CASSSGGASNQPQHF. The gene calls are TRBV5-1 and TRBJ1-5, with a tentative D call TRBD1 (6 bases). V was cut by 3 bases and J by 1 base, with 11 bases left in between. Germline lookup yields CDR1 SGHRS and CDR2 YFSETQ. The CDR3 loop spans 15 amino acids.

The rearrangement links TRBV2 to TRBJ2-1; D uncertain. V dropped 3 bases and J dropped 0 bases, with 9 bases sitting between them. The CDR3 spans 15 residues. Germline V gene lookup returns CDR1 SNHLY and CDR2 FYNNEI. CDR3 DNA: TGTGCCAGCAGTGAGGACGGTAGCTCCTACAATGAGCAGTTCTTC. Translating gives CASSEDGSSYNEQFF. The whole variable domain, remainder taken from reference TRBV2 and TRBJ2-1, is EPEVTQTPSHQVTQMGQEVILRCVPISNHLYFYWYRQILGQKVEFLVSFYNNEISEKSEIFDDQFSVERPDGSNFTLKIRSTKLEDSAMYFCASSEDGSSYNEQFFGPGTRLTVL.

The chain recombines TRBV11-2 with TRBJ1-1; 7 nucleotides match TRBD1. The J segment lost 4 bases and the V segment lost 2 bases, leaving 7 bases of the junction unmatched. There are 15 residues in the CDR3. Germline V gene lookup returns CDR1 SGHAT and CDR2 FQNNGV. The CDR3 DNA is TGTGCCAGCAGCTTACTCCGGACAGGTAGCACTGAAGCTTTCTTT. Its translation: CASSLLRTGSTEAFF.

CDR3 nucleotide sequence: TGTGCCAGCAGCCCCTGGGGGCGGGAGGGCTCCTACGAGCAGTACTTC. Residues: CASSPWGREGSYEQYF. J is TRBJ2-7 and V is TRBV28; 9 nucleotides match TRBD2. This CDR3 has 16 amino acids. CDR1 and CDR2 (germline): MDHEN, SYDVKM. V was clipped by 6 bases and J by 0 bases; unmatched bases: 9.

In its sample, this clone was seen a few times. V and J are TRBV19 and TRBJ2-3, with 7 bases aligning to TRBD1. Trimming at V came to 3 bases and at J to 0 bases, leaving 6 bases not matched to a gene. CDR1 LNHDA and CDR2 SQIVND come from the germline V gene (reference sequence). The CDR3 length is 16 residues. This CDR3 is CASSMGDRPSTDTQYF. CDR3 in DNA: TGTGCCAGTAGTATGGGGGACAGACCCAGCACAGATACGCAGTATTTT.